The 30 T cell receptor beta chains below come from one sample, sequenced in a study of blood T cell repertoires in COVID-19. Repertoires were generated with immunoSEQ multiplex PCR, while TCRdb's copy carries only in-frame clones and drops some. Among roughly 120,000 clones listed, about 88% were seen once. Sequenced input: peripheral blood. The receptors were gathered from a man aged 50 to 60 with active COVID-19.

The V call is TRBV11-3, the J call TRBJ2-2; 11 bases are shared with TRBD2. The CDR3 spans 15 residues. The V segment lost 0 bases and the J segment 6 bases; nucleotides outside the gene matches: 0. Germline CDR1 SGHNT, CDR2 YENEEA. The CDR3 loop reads CASSLELAGAGELFF. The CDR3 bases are TGTGCCAGCAGCTTAGAACTAGCGGGAGCCGGGGAGCTGTTTTTT.

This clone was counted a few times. CDR3 in amino acids: CASRWDRGTDTQYF. DNA of the CDR3: TGTGCCAGCAGGTGGGACAGGGGGACAGATACGCAGTATTTT. V gene TRBV5-4 combines with J gene TRBJ2-3; 11 nucleotides match TRBD1. With 5 bases clipped from V and 3 bases from J, the junction kept 2 bases outside the gene matches. The germline V gene encodes CDR1 SGHNT and CDR2 YYREEE (reference sequence). This CDR3 comprises 14 residues.

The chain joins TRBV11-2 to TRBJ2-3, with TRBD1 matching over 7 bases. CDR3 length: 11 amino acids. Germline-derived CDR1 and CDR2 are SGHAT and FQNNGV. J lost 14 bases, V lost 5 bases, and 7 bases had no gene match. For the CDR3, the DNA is TGTGCCAGCAGCGGAGACAGGGTTCCGTATTTT. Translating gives CASSGDRVPYF. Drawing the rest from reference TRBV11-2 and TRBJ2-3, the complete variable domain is EAGVAQSPRYKIIEKRQSVAFWCNPISGHATLYWYQQILGQGPKLLIQFQNNGVVDDSQLPKDRFSAERLKGVDSTLKIQPAKLEDSAVYLCASSGDRVPYFGPGTRLTVL.

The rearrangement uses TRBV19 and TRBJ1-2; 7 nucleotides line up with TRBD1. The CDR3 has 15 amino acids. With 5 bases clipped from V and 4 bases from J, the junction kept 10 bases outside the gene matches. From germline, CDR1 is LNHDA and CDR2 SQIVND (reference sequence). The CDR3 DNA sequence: TGTGCCAGTAGTCTTCCGGGACAGTTATCCTATGGCTACACCTTC. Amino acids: CASSLPGQLSYGYTF.

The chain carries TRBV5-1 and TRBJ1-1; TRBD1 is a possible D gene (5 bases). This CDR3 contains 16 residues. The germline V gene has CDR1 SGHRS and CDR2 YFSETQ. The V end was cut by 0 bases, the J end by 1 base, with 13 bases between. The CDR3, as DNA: TGCGCCAGCAGCTTGGAGGGGTTAACGGGGAACACTGAAGCTTTCTTT. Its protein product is CASSLEGLTGNTEAFF.

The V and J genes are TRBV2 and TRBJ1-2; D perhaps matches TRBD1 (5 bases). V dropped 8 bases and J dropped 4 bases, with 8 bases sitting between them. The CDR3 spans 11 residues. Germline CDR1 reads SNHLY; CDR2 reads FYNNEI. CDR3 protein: CASGDSYGYTF. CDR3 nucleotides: TGTGCCAGCGGAGACAGCTATGGCTACACCTTC. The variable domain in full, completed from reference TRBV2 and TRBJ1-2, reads EPEVTQTPSHQVTQMGQEVILRCVPISNHLYFYWYRQILGQKVEFLVSFYNNEISEKSEIFDDQFSVERPDGSNFTLKIRSTKLEDSAMYFCASGDSYGYTFGSGTRLTVV.

The CDR3 DNA reads TGTGCCAGCAGTGGAGCAACTCCCGCAACTAATGAAAAACTGTTTTTT. This gives the protein CASSGATPATNEKLFF. The V gene is TRBV28, the J gene TRBJ1-4; D gene uncertain. The CDR3 extends over 16 amino acids. Germline assignment: CDR1 MDHEN and CDR2 SYDVKM. Trimming took 5 bases from V and 0 from J, leaving 13 bases between them.

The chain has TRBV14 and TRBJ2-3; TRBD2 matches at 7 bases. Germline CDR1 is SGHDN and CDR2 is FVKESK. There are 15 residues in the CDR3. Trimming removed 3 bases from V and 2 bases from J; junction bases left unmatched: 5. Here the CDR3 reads CASSHLGRVTDTQYF. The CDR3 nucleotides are TGTGCCAGCAGCCATCTAGGGAGGGTCACAGATACGCAGTATTTT.

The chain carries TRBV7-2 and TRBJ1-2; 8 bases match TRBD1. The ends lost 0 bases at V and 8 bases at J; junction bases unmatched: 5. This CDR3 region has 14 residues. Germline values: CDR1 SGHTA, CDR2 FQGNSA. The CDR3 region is CASSLAAGGRGYTF. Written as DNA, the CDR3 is TGTGCCAGCAGCTTAGCGGCAGGGGGCAGGGGCTACACCTTC.

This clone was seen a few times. DNA for the CDR3: TGTGCCAGCAGCCGCAGGGAGGGGATTTCACCCCTCCACTTT. It is translated as CASSRREGISPLHF. The chain recombines TRBV7-9 with TRBJ1-6; tentatively, D is TRBD1 (5 bases). CDR3 length equals 14 residues. V was clipped by 5 bases and J by 9 bases, with 14 bases between them. The germline V gene has CDR1 SEHNR and CDR2 FQNEAQ (reference sequence).

The CDR3 DNA follows: TGCGCCAGCAGCTTGGAGGCAGGACTGAGCTCTGGGGCCAACGTCCTGACTTTC. Translation: CASSLEAGLSSGANVLTF. V usage is TRBV5-1 and J usage is TRBJ2-6, with a tentative D call TRBD2 (5 bases). The germline gives CDR1 SGHRS, CDR2 YFSETQ. The CDR3 extends over 18 amino acids. The ends were cut back, 0 bases at V and 0 bases at J, with 13 bases in the middle.

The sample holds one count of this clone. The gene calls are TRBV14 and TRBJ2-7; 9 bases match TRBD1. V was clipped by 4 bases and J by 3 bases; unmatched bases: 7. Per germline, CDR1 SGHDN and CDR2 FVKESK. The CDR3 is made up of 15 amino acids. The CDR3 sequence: CASSRGQGLFYEQYF. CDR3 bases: TGTGCCAGCAGCCGGGGACAGGGTCTTTTCTACGAGCAGTACTTC.

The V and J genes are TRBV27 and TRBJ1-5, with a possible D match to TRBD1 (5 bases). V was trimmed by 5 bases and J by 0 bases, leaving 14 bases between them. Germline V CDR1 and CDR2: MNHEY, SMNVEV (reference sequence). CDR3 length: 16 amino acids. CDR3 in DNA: TGTGCCAGCAGTCCCCGGACACCGTATAGCAATCAGCCCCAGCATTTT. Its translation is CASSPRTPYSNQPQHF.

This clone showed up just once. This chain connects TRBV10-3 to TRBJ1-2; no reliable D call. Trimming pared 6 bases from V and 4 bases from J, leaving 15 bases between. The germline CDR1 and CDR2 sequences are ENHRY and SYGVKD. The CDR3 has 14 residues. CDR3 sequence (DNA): TGTGCCATCAGGCCGGACGAGGGCGGCTATGGCTACACCTTC. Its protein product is CAIRPDEGGYGYTF.

The CDR3 nucleotides are TGTGCCAGCAGCTTCGGGACAGAATACAATGAGCAGTTCTTC. Translated, it gives CASSFGTEYNEQFF. The chain carries TRBV5-6 and TRBJ2-1; TRBD1 matches at 7 bases. The germline gives CDR1 SGHDT, CDR2 YYEEEE. Germline trimming cut 2 bases from V and 4 bases from J; bases unmatched to any gene: 3. This CDR3 contains 14 residues.

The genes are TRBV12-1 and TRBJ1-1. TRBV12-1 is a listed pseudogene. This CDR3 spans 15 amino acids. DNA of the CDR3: TGTGCCAGCAGGCCCGGTGGGGGGGCAAACACTGAAGCTTTCTTT. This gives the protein CASRPGGGANTEAFF.

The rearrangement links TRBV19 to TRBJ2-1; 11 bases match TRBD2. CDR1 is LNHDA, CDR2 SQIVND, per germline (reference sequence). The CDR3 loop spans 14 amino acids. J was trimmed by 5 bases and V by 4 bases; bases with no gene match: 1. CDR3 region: CASSKLAGDNEQFF. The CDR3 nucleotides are TGTGCCAGTAGTAAACTAGCGGGAGACAATGAGCAGTTCTTC.

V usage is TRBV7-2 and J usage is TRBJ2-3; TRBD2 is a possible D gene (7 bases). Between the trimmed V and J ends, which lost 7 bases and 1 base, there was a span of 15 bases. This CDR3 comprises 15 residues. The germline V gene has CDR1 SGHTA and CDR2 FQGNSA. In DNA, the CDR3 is TGTGCCAGCAACCCACGGGGGGCCGGCACAGATACGCAGTATTTT. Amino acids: CASNPRGAGTDTQYF.

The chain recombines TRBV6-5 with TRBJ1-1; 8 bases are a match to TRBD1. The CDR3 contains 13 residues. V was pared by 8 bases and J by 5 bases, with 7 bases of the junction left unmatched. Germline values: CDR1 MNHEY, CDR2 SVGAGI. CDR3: CASRTGRWTEAFF. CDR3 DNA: TGTGCCAGCCGGACAGGGAGGTGGACTGAAGCTTTCTTT.

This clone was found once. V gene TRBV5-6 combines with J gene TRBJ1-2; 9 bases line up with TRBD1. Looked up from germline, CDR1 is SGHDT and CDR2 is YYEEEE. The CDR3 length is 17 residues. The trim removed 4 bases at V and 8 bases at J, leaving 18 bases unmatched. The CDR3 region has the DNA TGTGCCAGCAGCCTCTGGACAGGGGCTCTCACCTTCCGGGGCTACACCTTC. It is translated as CASSLWTGALTFRGYTF.

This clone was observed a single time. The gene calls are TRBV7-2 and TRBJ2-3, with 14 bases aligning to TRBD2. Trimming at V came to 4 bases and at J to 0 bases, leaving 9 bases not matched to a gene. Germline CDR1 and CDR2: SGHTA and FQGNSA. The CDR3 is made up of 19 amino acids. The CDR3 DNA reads TGTGCCAGCAGCTACCCCGGGACTAGCGGGAGACTAAGCACAGATACGCAGTATTTT. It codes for CASSYPGTSGRLSTDTQYF. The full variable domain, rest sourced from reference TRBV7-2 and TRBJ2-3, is GAGVSQSPSNKVTEKGKDVELRCDPISGHTALYWYRQSLGQGLEFLIYFQGNSAPDKSGLPSDRFSAERTGGSVSTLTIQRTQQEDSAVYLCASSYPGTSGRLSTDTQYFGPGTRLTVL.

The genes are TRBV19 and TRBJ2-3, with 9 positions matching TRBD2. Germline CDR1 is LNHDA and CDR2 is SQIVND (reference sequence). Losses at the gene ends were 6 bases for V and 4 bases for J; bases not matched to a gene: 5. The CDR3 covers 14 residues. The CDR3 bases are TGTGCCAGTAGGGGGGGACTAGCATCAGATACGCAGTATTTT. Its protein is CASRGGLASDTQYF.

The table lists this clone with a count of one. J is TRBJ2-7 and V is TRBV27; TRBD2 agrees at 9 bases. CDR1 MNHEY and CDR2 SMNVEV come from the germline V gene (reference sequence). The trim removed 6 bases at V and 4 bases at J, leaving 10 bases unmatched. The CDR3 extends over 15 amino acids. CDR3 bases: TGTGCCAGCAGCCCTCGGGCGGGAGGGCCGTACGAGCAGTACGTC. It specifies CASSPRAGGPYEQYV.

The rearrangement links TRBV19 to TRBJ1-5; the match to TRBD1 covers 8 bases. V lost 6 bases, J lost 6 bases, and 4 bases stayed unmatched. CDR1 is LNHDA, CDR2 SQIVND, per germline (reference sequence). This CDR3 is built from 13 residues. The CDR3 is CASRDRVRQPQHF. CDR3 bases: TGTGCCAGTAGGGACAGGGTACGTCAGCCCCAGCATTTT. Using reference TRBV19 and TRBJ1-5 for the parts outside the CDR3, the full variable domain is DGGITQSPKYLFRKEGQNVTLSCEQNLNHDAMYWYRQDPGQGLRLIYYSQIVNDFQKGDIAEGYSVSREKKESFPLTVTSAQKNPTAFYLCASRDRVRQPQHFGDGTRLSIL.

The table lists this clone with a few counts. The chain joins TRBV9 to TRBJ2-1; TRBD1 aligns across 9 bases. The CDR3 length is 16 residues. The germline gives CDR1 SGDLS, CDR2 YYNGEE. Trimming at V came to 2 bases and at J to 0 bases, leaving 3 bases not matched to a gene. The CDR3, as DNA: TGTGCCAGCAGCGTTGGACAGGGGAGCTCCTACAATGAGCAGTTCTTC. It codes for CASSVGQGSSYNEQFF.

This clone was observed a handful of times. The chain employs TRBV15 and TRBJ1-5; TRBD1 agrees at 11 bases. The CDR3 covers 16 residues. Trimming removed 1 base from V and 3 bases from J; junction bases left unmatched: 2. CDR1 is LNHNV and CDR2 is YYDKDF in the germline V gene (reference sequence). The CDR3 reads CATSRGTGGFNQPQHF. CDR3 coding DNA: TGTGCCACCAGCAGAGGGACAGGGGGCTTCAATCAGCCCCAGCATTTT.

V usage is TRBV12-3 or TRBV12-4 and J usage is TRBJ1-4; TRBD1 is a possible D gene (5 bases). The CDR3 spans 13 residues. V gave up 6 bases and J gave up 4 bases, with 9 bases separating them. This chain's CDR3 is CASSRQYNEKLFF. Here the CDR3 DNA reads TGTGCCAGCAGCCGACAGTATAATGAAAAACTGTTTTTT.

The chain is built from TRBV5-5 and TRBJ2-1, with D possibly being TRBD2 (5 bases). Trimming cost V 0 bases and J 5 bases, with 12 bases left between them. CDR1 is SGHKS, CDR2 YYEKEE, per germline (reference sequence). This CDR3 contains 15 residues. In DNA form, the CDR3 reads TGTGCCAGCAGCTTGGAGGCTAGCTCGCACAATGAGCAGTTCTTC. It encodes CASSLEASSHNEQFF.

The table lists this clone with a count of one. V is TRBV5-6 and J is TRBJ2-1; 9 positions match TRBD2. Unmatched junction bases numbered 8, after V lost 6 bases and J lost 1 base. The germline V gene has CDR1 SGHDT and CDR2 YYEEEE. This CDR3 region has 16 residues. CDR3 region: CASTPGSGSSYNEQFF. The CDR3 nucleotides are TGTGCCAGCACCCCGGGTAGCGGGAGTTCCTACAATGAGCAGTTCTTC. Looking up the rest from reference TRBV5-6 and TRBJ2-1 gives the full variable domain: DAGVTQSPTHLIKTRGQQVTLRCSPKSGHDTVSWYQQALGQGPQFIFQYYEEEERQRGNFPDRFSGHQFPNYSSELNVNALLLGDSALYLCASTPGSGSSYNEQFFGPGTRLTVL.

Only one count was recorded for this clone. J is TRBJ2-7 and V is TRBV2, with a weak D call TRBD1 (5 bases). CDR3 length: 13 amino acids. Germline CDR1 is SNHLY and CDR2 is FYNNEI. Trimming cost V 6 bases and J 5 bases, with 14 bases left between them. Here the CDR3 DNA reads TGTGCCAGCAGAGACACAGGAACCCACGAGCAGTACGTC. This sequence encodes CASRDTGTHEQYV.